These 18 T cell receptor beta chains share one sample of origin, sequenced in a study of T cells of healthy individuals. TCRdb analysed the 5' RACE reads with MiXCR anew, one entry per CDR3 protein. This table holds 40,000 to 65,000 distinct CDR3 sequences, roughly 14% found once. These TCRs come from a human donor in good health.

The V and J genes are TRBV20-1 and TRBJ2-4; 8 bases are shared with TRBD1. The CDR3 is 16 residues long. The germline V gene has CDR1 DFQATT and CDR2 SNEGSKA (reference sequence). V shed 6 bases, J shed 1 base, and the junction held 11 bases outside the gene matches. CDR3 protein: CSATGLDRGAKNIQYF. The CDR3 region has the DNA TGCAGTGCGACGGGACTTGACAGGGGTGCCAAAAACATTCAGTACTTC.

This chain uses TRBV7-9 with TRBJ1-6, with 8 bases aligning to TRBD1. Germline loops: CDR1 SEHNR, CDR2 FQNEAQ (reference sequence). Trimming removed 5 bases from V and 7 bases from J; junction bases left unmatched: 7. CDR3 size: 15 residues. The CDR3 reads CASSPPGQGNSPLHF. CDR3 nucleotide sequence: TGTGCCAGCAGCCCGCCCGGACAGGGAAATTCACCCCTCCACTTT.

The CDR3 protein is CASSPEDRVPSPTEAFF. CDR3 nucleotide sequence: TGTGCCAGCAGCCCTGAAGACAGGGTCCCGTCACCCACTGAAGCTTTCTTT. The rearrangement joins TRBV5-6 to TRBJ1-1; 7 nucleotides align to TRBD1. Germline-derived CDR1 and CDR2 are SGHDT and YYEEEE. The trim removed 4 bases at V and 4 bases at J, leaving 16 bases unmatched. This CDR3 region has 17 residues.

This clonotype was seen more than once but under ten times. The V and J genes are TRBV9 and TRBJ2-7; a possible D gene is TRBD2 (6 bases). The V gene's germline CDR1 is SGDLS and CDR2 YYNGEE. The CDR3 has 14 amino acids. V was pared by 2 bases and J by 5 bases, with 14 bases between. The CDR3 DNA is TGTGCCAGCAGCGTCTCCGGGGGACGCCACGAGCAGTACTTC. This encodes CASSVSGGRHEQYF. Full variable domain (outside the CDR3, taken from reference TRBV9 and TRBJ2-7): DSGVTQTPKHLITATGQRVTLRCSPRSGDLSVYWYQQSLDQGLQFLIQYYNGEERAKGNILERFSAQQFPDLHSELNLSSLELGDSALYFCASSVSGGRHEQYFGPGTRLTVT.

This clonotype has a count of ten or more. The chain uses TRBV7-8 and TRBJ1-5; TRBD1 matches 7 bases. This CDR3 is 16 amino acids long. Germline CDR1 SGHVS, CDR2 FQNEAQ. With V trimmed by 4 bases and J by 4 bases, 10 bases remained unmatched. This CDR3 reads CASSSQGQSLNQPQHF. CDR3 coding DNA: TGTGCCAGCAGCTCCCAGGGACAGTCACTAAATCAGCCCCAGCATTTT.

Only a few counts were recorded for this clonotype. The chain links TRBV20-1 to TRBJ1-3, with 7 bases fitting TRBD1. CDR3 length equals 14 residues. The J segment lost 4 bases and the V segment lost 2 bases, leaving 5 bases of the junction unmatched. The V gene's germline CDR1 is DFQATT and CDR2 SNEGSKA (reference sequence). In DNA form, the CDR3 reads TGCAGTGCTAGAACCCACAGGGGAGGAAACACCATATATTTT. Translation gives CSARTHRGGNTIYF.

J is TRBJ2-3 and V is TRBV7-8; 12 bases agree with TRBD2. Trimming cost V 4 bases and J 3 bases; bases outside gene matches: 11. CDR1 is SGHVS, CDR2 FQNEAQ, per germline. This CDR3 comprises 18 residues. CDR3 coding DNA: TGTGCCAGCAGCTCCTCAGCACTACTAGCGGGGGGTACAGATACGCAGTATTTT. Translated: CASSSSALLAGGTDTQYF.

This clonotype has at least ten counts. This chain links TRBV4-3 with TRBJ1-2; no reliable D call. Trimming pared 0 bases from V and 0 bases from J, leaving 8 bases between. Germline V gives CDR1 LGHNA, CDR2 YSLEER. The CDR3 spans 15 residues. CDR3 amino acids: CASSQDSGTNYGYTF. CDR3 DNA sequence: TGCGCCAGCAGCCAAGATTCCGGTACTAACTATGGCTACACCTTC.

This sequence joins TRBV5-1 and TRBJ2-3, with TRBD2 matching 7 bases. The CDR3 sequence is 16 residues long. Germline loops: CDR1 SGHRS, CDR2 YFSETQ. Trimming removed 4 bases from V and 0 bases from J; junction bases left unmatched: 8. CDR3 in DNA: TGCGCCAGCAGCCCCGGCCGCGGGGGAAGCACAGATACGCAGTATTTT. As protein: CASSPGRGGSTDTQYF.

This clonotype was seen ten or more times. The chain has TRBV5-6 and TRBJ2-7; D is unresolved. V dropped 5 bases and J dropped 0 bases, with 12 bases sitting between them. The CDR3 contains 14 residues. Germline V lookup: CDR1 SGHDT, CDR2 YYEEEE. The CDR3 loop reads CASRRRVLSYEQYF. Written as DNA, the CDR3 is TGTGCCAGCAGGCGCCGGGTCCTCTCCTACGAGCAGTACTTC. Drawing the rest from reference TRBV5-6 and TRBJ2-7, the complete variable domain is DAGVTQSPTHLIKTRGQQVTLRCSPKSGHDTVSWYQQALGQGPQFIFQYYEEEERQRGNFPDRFSGHQFPNYSSELNVNALLLGDSALYLCASRRRVLSYEQYFGPGTRLTVT.

The chain carries TRBV9 and TRBJ1-3; no clear D. Per germline, CDR1 SGDLS and CDR2 YYNGEE. This CDR3 has 13 amino acids. Between the trimmed V and J ends, which lost 4 bases and 4 bases, there was a span of 9 bases. The CDR3 loop reads CASSPVEGNTIYF. In nucleotides, the CDR3 is TGTGCCAGCAGCCCGGTAGAGGGAAACACCATATATTTT.

The chain joins TRBV5-1 to TRBJ2-3; 8 bases fit TRBD2. J gave up 2 bases and V 2 bases, and 10 bases lay outside the gene matches. The CDR3 totals 17 residues. Germline V gene sequence: CDR1 SGHRS, CDR2 YFSETQ. CDR3 bases: TGCGCCAGCAGCTTAGCTTCCCGGGGGGGTAACACAGATACGCAGTATTTT. As protein: CASSLASRGGNTDTQYF. Full variable domain (missing parts from reference TRBV5-1 and TRBJ2-3): KAGVTQTPRYLIKTRGQQVTLSCSPISGHRSVSWYQQTPGQGLQFLFEYFSETQRNKGNFPGRFSGRQFSNSRSEMNVSTLELGDSALYLCASSLASRGGNTDTQYFGPGTRLTVL.

This chain links TRBV5-1 with TRBJ2-7; D not resolved. V lost 2 bases, J lost 2 bases, and 11 bases lay in between. The CDR3 contains 14 residues. Germline CDR1 is SGHRS and CDR2 is YFSETQ. The CDR3 DNA follows: TGCGCCAGCAGCTTTTCTCCCGACGCCTACGAGCAGTACTTC. This encodes CASSFSPDAYEQYF.

This chain joins TRBV9 and TRBJ2-3; TRBD2 matches 10 bases. J gave up 2 bases and V 5 bases, and 5 bases lay outside the gene matches. The germline CDR1 and CDR2 sequences are SGDLS and YYNGEE. This CDR3 region has 15 residues. The CDR3, as DNA: TGTGCCAGCAGAGAGGGACTAGCGTACACAGATACGCAGTATTTT. It specifies CASREGLAYTDTQYF.

This clonotype ranks as medium-sized (0.01 to 0.1%). The V and J genes are TRBV9 and TRBJ2-7; a possible D gene is TRBD2 (5 bases). Trimming removed 3 bases at V and 6 bases at J, with 13 bases between. There are 13 residues in the CDR3. Germline values: CDR1 SGDLS, CDR2 YYNGEE. CDR3 loop: CASSARTRSEQYF. CDR3 coding DNA: TGTGCCAGCAGCGCCCGGACTCGATCCGAGCAGTACTTC. Together with reference TRBV9 and TRBJ2-7, the CDR3 gives the full variable domain: DSGVTQTPKHLITATGQRVTLRCSPRSGDLSVYWYQQSLDQGLQFLIQYYNGEERAKGNILERFSAQQFPDLHSELNLSSLELGDSALYFCASSARTRSEQYFGPGTRLTVT.

The chain employs TRBV20-1 and TRBJ1-4, with D unresolved. The ends were cut back, 0 bases at V and 4 bases at J, with 12 bases in the middle. CDR3 length: 15 residues. Germline assignment: CDR1 DFQATT and CDR2 SNEGSKA (reference sequence). The CDR3 region has the DNA TGCAGTGCTAGAGATCCTAGTGCCTTTAATGAAAAACTGTTTTTT. It is translated as CSARDPSAFNEKLFF.

This clonotype was counted many times. This chain joins TRBV19 and TRBJ2-1, with D possibly TRBD2 on 6 matching bases. The CDR3 covers 13 residues. V shed 5 bases and J shed 8 bases, with 13 bases lying between them. CDR1 is LNHDA and CDR2 is SQIVND in the germline V gene (reference sequence). The CDR3 sequence: CASSLERADEQFF. The CDR3 region has the DNA TGTGCCAGTAGTCTCGAGCGGGCGGATGAGCAGTTCTTC.

In this sample, this clonotype turned up many times. This sequence joins TRBV5-1 and TRBJ2-2, with D possibly being TRBD1 (6 bases). V was shortened by 4 bases and J by 6 bases, with 13 bases between the two germline ends. Germline CDR1 and CDR2: SGHRS and YFSETQ. The CDR3 length is 14 residues. CDR3 nucleotide sequence: TGCGCCAGCAGCGAGCTACAGGGCTCCGGGGAGCTGTTTTTT. As protein: CASSELQGSGELFF.